This T cell receptor (beta chain) was obtained from a study of cytomegalovirus exposure and HLA in healthy donors. Primers included in the PCR were 60 Vbeta and 13 Jbeta primers. The data were produced by immunoSEQ multiplex PCR, yet TCRdb's version contains in-frame clones alone and is incomplete. The data hold around 91,000 clones, with roughly 80% observed a single time. Regarding the study as a whole: In a later analysis, across HLA loci, associated TCR counts were highest for DRB1, lowest for HLA-C. In the analysis, some V segments, TRBV6-2 and TRBV6-3 included, were excluded as indistinguishable. In an earlier analysis, about 87% or about 30%: the productive usage of most TCR beta V segments. Across donors, presence/absence analyses took sequencing depth to be roughly uniform.

Concerning this clone itself: Its antigen is not identified.

Between the trimmed V and J ends, which lost 5 bases and 3 bases, there was a span of 22 bases. This CDR3 is 17 amino acids long. The germline gives CDR1 MNHEY, CDR2 SMNVEV (reference sequence). Sequencing was performed on PBMCs. V and J are TRBV27 and TRBJ1-2; tentatively, D is TRBD1 (5 bases). This clonotype originated in a man younger than 35 in good health and CMV-seronegative. The CDR3 loop is CASSLEGRAKVDYGYTF. As DNA, the CDR3 is TGTGCCAGCAGTCTGGAGGGGCGCGCGAAAGTGGACTATGGCTACACCTTC.